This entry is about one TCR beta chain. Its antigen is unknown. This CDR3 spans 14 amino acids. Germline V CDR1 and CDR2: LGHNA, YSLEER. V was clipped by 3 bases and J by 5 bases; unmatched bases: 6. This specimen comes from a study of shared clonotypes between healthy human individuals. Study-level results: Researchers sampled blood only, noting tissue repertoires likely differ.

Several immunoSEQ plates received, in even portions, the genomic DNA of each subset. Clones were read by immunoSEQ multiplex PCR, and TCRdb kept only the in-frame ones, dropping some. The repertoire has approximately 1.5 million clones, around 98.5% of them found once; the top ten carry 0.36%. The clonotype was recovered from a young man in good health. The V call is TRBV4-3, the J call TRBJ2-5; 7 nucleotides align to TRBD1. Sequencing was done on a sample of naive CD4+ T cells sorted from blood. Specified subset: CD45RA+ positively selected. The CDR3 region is CASSQTGSRETQYF. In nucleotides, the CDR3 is TGCGCCAGCAGCCAGACAGGGAGTAGGGAGACCCAGTACTTC.